This is a list of T cell receptor beta chains from one sample in a study of OX40 agonist ivuxolimab in advanced cancers. TCRdb keeps only in-frame clones here, not all; method: immunoSEQ multiplex PCR. The table lists roughly 52,000 clones, 65% to 80% of them singletons. The sequenced sample was CD4+ or CD8+ T cells sorted from blood, obtained in a trial of the OX40 agonist ivuxolimab. The source of these receptors is an adult with an advanced solid tumor such as melanoma, head and neck, liver or kidney cancer. The CDR3 runs from the conserved cysteine through the conserved F or W. Fields, in order: CDR3 DNA, CDR3 protein, D gene, V gene, clone size, J gene. A D gene is named only where the DNA matches it firmly. Rows may omit the clone size; those that give it use once, few, many or a size class.

CDR3nt: TGTGCCAGCAGCTTGTATTTGAATGGCTACACCTTC
CDR3aa: CASSLYLNGYTF
d_gene: .
v_gene: TRBV5-5
abundance: .
j_gene: TRBJ1-2

CDR3nt: TGTGCCAGCAGCTTAGATCAGGGCTGGAGCACTGAAGCTTTCTTT
CDR3aa: CASSLDQGWSTEAFF
d_gene: .
v_gene: TRBV11-2
abundance: .
j_gene: TRBJ1-1

CDR3nt: TGTGCCAGCAGCGACAGGGTGGGCCAATTGGGCTACACCTTC
CDR3aa: CASSDRVGQLGYTF
d_gene: TRBD1
v_gene: TRBV7-8
abundance: .
j_gene: TRBJ1-2

CDR3nt: TGTGCCAGCAGTTTATTATCGGCAACAACGTCCTACGAGCAGTACTTC
CDR3aa: CASSLLSATTSYEQYF
d_gene: .
v_gene: TRBV27
abundance: .
j_gene: TRBJ2-7

CDR3nt: TGTGCCAGCAGTTTTTCTAGACTAGCCAAAAACATTCAGTACTTC
CDR3aa: CASSFSRLAKNIQYF
d_gene: .
v_gene: TRBV27
abundance: .
j_gene: TRBJ2-4

CDR3nt: TGCGCCAGCAGCTTGGAGATAGCGGGGGGACATGAGCAGTTCTTC
CDR3aa: CASSLEIAGGHEQFF
d_gene: TRBD2
v_gene: TRBV5-1
abundance: once
j_gene: TRBJ2-1

CDR3nt: TGTGCCAGCAGCTTGGGGTGGGACTGGGGAGAGACCCAGTACTTC
CDR3aa: CASSLGWDWGETQYF
d_gene: .
v_gene: TRBV7-2
abundance: .
j_gene: TRBJ2-5

CDR3nt: TGTGCCAGCAGCTCACGACAGGGCAACTATGGCTACACCTTC
CDR3aa: CASSSRQGNYGYTF
d_gene: TRBD1
v_gene: TRBV7-2
abundance: .
j_gene: TRBJ1-2

CDR3nt: TGTGCCAGCAGTTTCTCTAATAAACTCTCTGGAAACACCATATATTTT
CDR3aa: CASSFSNKLSGNTIYF
d_gene: .
v_gene: TRBV27
abundance: .
j_gene: TRBJ1-3

CDR3nt: TGCGCCAGCAGCTTGTCCAGCTGGGGCTACAATGAGCAGTTCTTC
CDR3aa: CASSLSSWGYNEQFF
d_gene: .
v_gene: TRBV5-1
abundance: .
j_gene: TRBJ2-1